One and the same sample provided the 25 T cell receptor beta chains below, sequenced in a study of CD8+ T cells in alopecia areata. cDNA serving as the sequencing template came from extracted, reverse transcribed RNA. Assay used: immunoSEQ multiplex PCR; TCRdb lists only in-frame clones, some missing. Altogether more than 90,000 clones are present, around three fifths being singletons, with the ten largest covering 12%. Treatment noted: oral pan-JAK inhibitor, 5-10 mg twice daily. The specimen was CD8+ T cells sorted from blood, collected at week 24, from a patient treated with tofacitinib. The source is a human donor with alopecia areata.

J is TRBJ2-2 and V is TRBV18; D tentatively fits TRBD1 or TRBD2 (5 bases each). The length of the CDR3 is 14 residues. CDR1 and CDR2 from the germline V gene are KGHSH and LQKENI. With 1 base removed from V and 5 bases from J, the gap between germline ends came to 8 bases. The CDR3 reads CASSPREGTGELFF. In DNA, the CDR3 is TGTGCCAGCTCACCACGAGAGGGGACCGGGGAGCTGTTTTTT.

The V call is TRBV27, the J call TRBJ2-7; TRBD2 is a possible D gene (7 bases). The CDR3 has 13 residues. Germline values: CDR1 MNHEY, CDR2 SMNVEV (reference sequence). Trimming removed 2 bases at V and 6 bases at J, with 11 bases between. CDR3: CASSLGGAREQYF. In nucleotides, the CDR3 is TGTGCCAGCAGTTTAGGGGGGGCTCGCGAGCAGTACTTC.

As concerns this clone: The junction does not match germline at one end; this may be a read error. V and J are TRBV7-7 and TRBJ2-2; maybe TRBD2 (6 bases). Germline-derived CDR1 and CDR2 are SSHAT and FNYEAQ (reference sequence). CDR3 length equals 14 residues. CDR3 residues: CASSLDRLAGELFF. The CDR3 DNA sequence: TGTGCTAGCAGCTTAGATAGACTAGCCGGGGAGCTGTTTTTT. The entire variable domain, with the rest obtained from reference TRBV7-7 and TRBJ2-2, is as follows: GAGVSQSPRYKVTKRGQDVTLRCDPISSHATLYWYQQALGQGPEFLTYFNYEAQPDKSGLPSDRFSAERPEGSISTLTIQRTEQRDSAMYRCASSLDRLAGELFFGEGSRLTVL.

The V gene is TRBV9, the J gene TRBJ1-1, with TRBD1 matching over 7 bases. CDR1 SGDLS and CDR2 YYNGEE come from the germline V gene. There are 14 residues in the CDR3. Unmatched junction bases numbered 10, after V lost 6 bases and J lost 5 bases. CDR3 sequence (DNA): TGTGCCAGCAACTTGCAGGGGGAGGGTACTGAAGCTTTCTTT. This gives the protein CASNLQGEGTEAFF.

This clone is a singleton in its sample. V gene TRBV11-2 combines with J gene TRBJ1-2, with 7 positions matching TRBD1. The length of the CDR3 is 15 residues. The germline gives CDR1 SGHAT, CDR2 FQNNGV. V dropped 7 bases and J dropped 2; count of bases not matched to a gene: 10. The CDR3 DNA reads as TGTGCCAGCACCCCGCCAACAGGGGCGAACTATGGCTACACCTTC. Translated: CASTPPTGANYGYTF.

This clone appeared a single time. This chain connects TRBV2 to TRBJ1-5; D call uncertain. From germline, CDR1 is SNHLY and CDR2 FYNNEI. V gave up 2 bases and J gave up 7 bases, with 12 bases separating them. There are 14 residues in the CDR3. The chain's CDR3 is CASSEHGNRQPQHF. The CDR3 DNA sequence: TGTGCCAGCAGTGAACATGGGAATCGGCAGCCCCAGCATTTT.

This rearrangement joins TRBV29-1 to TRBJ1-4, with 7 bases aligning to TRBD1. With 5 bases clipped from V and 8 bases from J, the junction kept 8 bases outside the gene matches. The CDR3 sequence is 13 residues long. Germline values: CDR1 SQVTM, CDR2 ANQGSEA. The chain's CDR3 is CSVRSQGGEKLFF. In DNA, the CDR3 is TGCAGCGTTCGGAGCCAGGGGGGCGAAAAACTGTTTTTT.

The CDR3 nucleotides read TGTGCCTGTTGGGACAGGCTGGGCAATAATTCACCCCTCCACTTT. Translating gives CACWDRLGNNSPLHF. This chain connects TRBV30 to TRBJ1-6; 8 bases match TRBD1. The junction had 9 bases not matched to a gene; V was cut back by 6 bases and J by 5 bases. The CDR3 has 15 residues. The V gene's germline CDR1 is GTSNPN and CDR2 SVGIG (reference sequence).

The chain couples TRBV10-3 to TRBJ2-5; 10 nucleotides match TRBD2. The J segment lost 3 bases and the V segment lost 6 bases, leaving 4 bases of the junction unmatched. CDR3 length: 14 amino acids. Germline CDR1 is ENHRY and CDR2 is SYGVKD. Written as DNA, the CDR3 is TGTGCCATCAGAGACCTAGCGGGGGAAGAGACCCAGTACTTC. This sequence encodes CAIRDLAGEETQYF.

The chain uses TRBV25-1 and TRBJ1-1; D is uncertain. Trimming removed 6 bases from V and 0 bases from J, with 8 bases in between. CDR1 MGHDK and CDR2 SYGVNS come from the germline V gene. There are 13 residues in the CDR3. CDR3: CASSPRVNTEAFF. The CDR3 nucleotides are TGTGCCAGCAGCCCTAGGGTGAACACTGAAGCTTTCTTT.

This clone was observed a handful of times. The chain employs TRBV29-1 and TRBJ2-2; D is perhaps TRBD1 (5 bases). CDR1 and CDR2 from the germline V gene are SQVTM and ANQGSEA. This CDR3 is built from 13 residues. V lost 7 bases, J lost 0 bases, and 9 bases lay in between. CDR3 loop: CSGWGPNTGELFF. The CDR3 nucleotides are TGCAGCGGCTGGGGCCCGAACACCGGGGAGCTGTTTTTT.

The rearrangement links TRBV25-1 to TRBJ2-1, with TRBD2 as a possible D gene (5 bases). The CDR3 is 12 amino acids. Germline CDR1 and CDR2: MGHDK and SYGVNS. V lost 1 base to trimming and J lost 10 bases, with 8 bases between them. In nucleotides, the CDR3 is TGTGCCAGCAGTGAATCGAGGGCGGAGCAGTTCTTC. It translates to CASSESRAEQFF. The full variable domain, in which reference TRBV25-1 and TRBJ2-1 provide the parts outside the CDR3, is EADIYQTPRYLVIGTGKKITLECSQTMGHDKMYWYQQDPGMELHLIHYSYGVNSTEKGDLSSESTVSRIRTEHFPLTLESARPSHTSQYLCASSESRAEQFFGPGTRLTVL.

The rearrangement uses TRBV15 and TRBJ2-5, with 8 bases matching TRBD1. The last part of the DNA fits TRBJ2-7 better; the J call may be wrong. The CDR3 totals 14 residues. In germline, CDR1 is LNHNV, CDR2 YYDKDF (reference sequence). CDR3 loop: CATSAGGYSYEQYF. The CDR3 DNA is TGTGCCACCAGCGCAGGGGGCTACTCCTACGAGCAGTACTTC.

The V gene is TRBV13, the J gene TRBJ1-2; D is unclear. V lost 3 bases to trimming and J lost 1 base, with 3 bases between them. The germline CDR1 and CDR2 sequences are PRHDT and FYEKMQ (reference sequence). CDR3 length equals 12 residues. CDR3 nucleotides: TGTGCCAGCAGCTTCAATAACTATGGCTACACCTTC. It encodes CASSFNNYGYTF.

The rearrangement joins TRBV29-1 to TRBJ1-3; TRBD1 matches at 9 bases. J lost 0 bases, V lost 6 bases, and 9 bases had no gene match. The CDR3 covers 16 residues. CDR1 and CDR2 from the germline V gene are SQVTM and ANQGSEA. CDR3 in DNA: TGCAGCGTCATCTGGGGACAGGGAAACTCTGGAAACACCATATATTTT. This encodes CSVIWGQGNSGNTIYF. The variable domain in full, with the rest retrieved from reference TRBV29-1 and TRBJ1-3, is SAVISQKPSRDICQRGTSLTIQCQVDSQVTMMFWYRQQPGQSLTLIATANQGSEATYESGFVIDKFPISRPNLTFSTLTVSNMSPEDSSIYLCSVIWGQGNSGNTIYFGEGSWLTVV.

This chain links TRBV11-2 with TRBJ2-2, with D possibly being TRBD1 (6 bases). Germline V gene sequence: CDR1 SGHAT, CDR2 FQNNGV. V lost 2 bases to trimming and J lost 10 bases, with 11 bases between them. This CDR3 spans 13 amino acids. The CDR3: CASSLSGAEELFF. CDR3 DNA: TGTGCCAGCAGCTTATCAGGGGCGGAGGAGCTGTTTTTT.

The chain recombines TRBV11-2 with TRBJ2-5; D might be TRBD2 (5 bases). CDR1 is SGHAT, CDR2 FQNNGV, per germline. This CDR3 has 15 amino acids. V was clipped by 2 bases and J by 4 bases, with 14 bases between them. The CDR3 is CASSLFSPGRETQYF. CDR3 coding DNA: TGTGCCAGCAGCTTATTCAGCCCGGGGAGAGAGACCCAGTACTTC.

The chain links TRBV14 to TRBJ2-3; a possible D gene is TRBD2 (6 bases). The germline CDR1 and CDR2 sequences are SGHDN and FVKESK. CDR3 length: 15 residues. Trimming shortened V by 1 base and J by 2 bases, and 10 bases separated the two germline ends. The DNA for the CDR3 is TGTGCCAGCAGCCAAGGGGGGACTTCCACAGATACGCAGTATTTT. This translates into CASSQGGTSTDTQYF.

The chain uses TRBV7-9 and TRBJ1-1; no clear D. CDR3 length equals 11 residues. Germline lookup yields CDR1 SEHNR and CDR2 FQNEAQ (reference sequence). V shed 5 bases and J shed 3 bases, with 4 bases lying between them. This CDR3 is CASSADTEAFF. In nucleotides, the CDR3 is TGTGCCAGCAGCGCCGACACTGAAGCTTTCTTT.

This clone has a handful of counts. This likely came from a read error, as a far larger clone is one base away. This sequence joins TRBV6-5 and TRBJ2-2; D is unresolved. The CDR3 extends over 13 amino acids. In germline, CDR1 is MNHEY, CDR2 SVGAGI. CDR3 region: CASSDSDTGELFF. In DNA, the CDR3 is TGTGCCAGCAGTGACTCGGACACCGGGGAGCTGTTTTTT.

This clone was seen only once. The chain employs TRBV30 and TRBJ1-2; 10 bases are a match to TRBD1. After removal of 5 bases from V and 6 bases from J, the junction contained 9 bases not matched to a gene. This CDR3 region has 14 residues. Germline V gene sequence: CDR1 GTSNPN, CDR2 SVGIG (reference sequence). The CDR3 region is CAWSFGTGVHGYTF. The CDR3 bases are TGTGCCTGGTCTTTTGGGACAGGGGTTCATGGCTACACCTTC.

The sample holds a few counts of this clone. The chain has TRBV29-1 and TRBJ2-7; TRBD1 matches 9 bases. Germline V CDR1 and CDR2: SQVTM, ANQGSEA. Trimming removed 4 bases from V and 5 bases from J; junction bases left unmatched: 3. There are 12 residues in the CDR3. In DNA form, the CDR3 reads TGCAGCGTTGTGGACAGGGGAGACGAGCAGTACTTC. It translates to CSVVDRGDEQYF.

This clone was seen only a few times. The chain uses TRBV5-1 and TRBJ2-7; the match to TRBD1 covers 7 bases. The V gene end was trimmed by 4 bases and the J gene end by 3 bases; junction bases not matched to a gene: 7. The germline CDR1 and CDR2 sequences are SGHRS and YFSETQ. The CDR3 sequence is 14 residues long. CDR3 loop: CASSIRQGRYEQYF. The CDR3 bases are TGCGCCAGCAGCATCCGACAGGGCCGCTACGAGCAGTACTTC.

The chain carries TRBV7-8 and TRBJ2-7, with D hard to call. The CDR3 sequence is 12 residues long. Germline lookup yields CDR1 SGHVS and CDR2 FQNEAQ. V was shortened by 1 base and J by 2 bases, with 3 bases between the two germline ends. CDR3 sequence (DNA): TGTGCCAGCAGCTTAGGCACCTACGAGCAGTACTTC. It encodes CASSLGTYEQYF. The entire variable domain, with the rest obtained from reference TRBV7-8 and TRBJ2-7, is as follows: GAGVSQSPRYKVAKRGQDVALRCDPISGHVSLFWYQQALGQGPEFLTYFQNEAQLDKSGLPSDRFFAERPEGSVSTLKIQRTQQEDSAVYLCASSLGTYEQYFGPGTRLTVT.

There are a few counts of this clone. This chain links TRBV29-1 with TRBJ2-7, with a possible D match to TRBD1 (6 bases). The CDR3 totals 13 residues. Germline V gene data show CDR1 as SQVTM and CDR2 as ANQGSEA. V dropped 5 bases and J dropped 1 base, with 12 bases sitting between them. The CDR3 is CSVRTGISYEQYF. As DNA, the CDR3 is TGCAGCGTTAGAACAGGGATATCCTACGAGCAGTACTTC.